A selection of T cell receptor beta chains follows, all from one sample in a study of blood T cell repertoires in COVID-19. Only in-frame clones appear in the TCRdb table, and some are missing; sequencing was by immunoSEQ multiplex PCR. The repertoire holds tens of thousands of clones, around 88% seen once, with about 4.5% in the top ten. The specimen sequenced was peripheral blood. The receptors shown here come from a man aged 60 to 75 with acute or convalescent COVID-19. CDR3s include the opening cysteine and the closing phenylalanine or tryptophan. Each record gives: V gene, D gene, J gene, clone size, CDR3 DNA, CDR3 protein. A D gene is named only where the DNA matches it firmly. Clone size is given for some rows only: seen once, a few or many times, or a class if the clone is expanded.

V: TRBV2; D: TRBD2; J: TRBJ2-1; size: NA; DNA: TGTGCCAGCAGTCTTGGGGCCGGGGAGGGATACAATGAGCAGTTCTTC; CDR3: CASSLGAGEGYNEQFF
V: TRBV5-1; D: TRBD1; J: TRBJ2-5; size: NA; DNA: TGCGCCAGCAGCTTGGGACAGGGGTTAAGGGGGCAAGAGACCCAGTACTTC; CDR3: CASSLGQGLRGQETQYF
V: TRBV18; D: NA; J: TRBJ2-7; size: NA; DNA: TGTGCCAGCTCACCGCATCAACTAGGTGCGCAGTACTTC; CDR3: CASSPHQLGAQYF
V: TRBV30; D: TRBD1; J: TRBJ1-2; size: NA; DNA: TGTGCCTGGAGGGACAGGGGAAGGTATGGCTACACCTTC; CDR3: CAWRDRGRYGYTF
V: TRBV27; D: TRBD2; J: TRBJ2-7; size: once; DNA: TGTGCCAGCAGCAGGACCCCGGGACTAGCGGCCTACGAGCAGTACTTC; CDR3: CASSRTPGLAAYEQYF
V: TRBV10-3; D: TRBD1; J: TRBJ2-1; size: NA; DNA: TGTGCCATCAGTGATCCAGGGGGCGAAAATGAGCAGTTCTTC; CDR3: CAISDPGGENEQFF
V: TRBV19; D: TRBD2; J: TRBJ2-2; size: NA; DNA: TGTGCCAGTAGTGCGACGGCGTCACTAGCGGACACCGGGGAGCTGTTTTTT; CDR3: CASSATASLADTGELFF
V: TRBV3-1/TRBV3-2; D: NA; J: TRBJ2-2; size: NA; DNA: TGTGCCAGCAGCCCCGGGCCGGGAGAGCCCACCGGGGAGCTGTTTTTT; CDR3: CASSPGPGEPTGELFF
V: TRBV12-3/TRBV12-4; D: TRBD1; J: TRBJ1-1; size: NA; DNA: TGTGCCAGCAGACAGGGGTGGCTTGAAGCTTTCTTT; CDR3: CASRQGWLEAFF
V: TRBV7-8; D: TRBD2; J: TRBJ2-7; size: NA; DNA: TGTGCCAGCACCGAGGGGAGGGTAGCGGGATCCTACGAGCAGTACTTC; CDR3: CASTEGRVAGSYEQYF
V: TRBV2; D: TRBD2; J: TRBJ2-1; size: NA; DNA: TGTGCCAGCAGAGCTATAGCGGGAGTCTACAATGAGCAGTTCTTC; CDR3: CASRAIAGVYNEQFF
V: TRBV6-5; D: NA; J: TRBJ1-2; size: NA; DNA: TGTGCCGGAGGCCGTGAGAATGGCTACACCTTC; CDR3: CAGGRENGYTF
V: TRBV12-3/TRBV12-4; D: TRBD1; J: TRBJ2-7; size: NA; DNA: TGTGCCAGCAGTTTTCAGGGGGCAGGGGAGCAGTACTTC; CDR3: CASSFQGAGEQYF
V: TRBV5-1; D: NA; J: TRBJ2-3; size: NA; DNA: TGCGCCAGCAGCTTGGGACTTCTCACAGATACGCAGTATTTT; CDR3: CASSLGLLTDTQYF
V: TRBV11-2; D: TRBD1; J: TRBJ1-1; size: NA; DNA: TGTGCCAGCAGCTTTACACAGGGGGCCACTGAAGCTTTCTTT; CDR3: CASSFTQGATEAFF
V: TRBV20-1; D: NA; J: TRBJ2-7; size: NA; DNA: TGCAGTGCGCTTCTCCCGGGCGAGCAGTACTTC; CDR3: CSALLPGEQYF